Presented here are 10 T cell receptor beta chains from one specimen sequenced in a study of blood T cell repertoires in COVID-19. Measured with immunoSEQ multiplex PCR; TCRdb has only the in-frame clones, and not every one. The sample lists 150,000 to 200,000 clones, approximately 92% occurring once. Sample: peripheral blood. The receptors originated from a woman aged 45-59 years with acute or convalescent COVID-19.

The chain recombines TRBV19 with TRBJ2-7; 7 nucleotides match TRBD1. This CDR3 region has 14 residues. The J segment lost 5 bases and the V segment lost 1 base, leaving 5 bases of the junction unmatched. Germline CDR1 and CDR2: LNHDA and SQIVND (reference sequence). Here the CDR3 reads CASSIVQGEHEQYF. CDR3 DNA: TGTGCCAGTAGTATAGTCCAGGGGGAACACGAGCAGTACTTC.

This rearrangement joins TRBV6-5 to TRBJ2-7; TRBD1 might be the D (6 bases). In germline, CDR1 is MNHEY, CDR2 SVGAGI. The germline V and J ends were trimmed by 7 bases and 0 bases, with 16 bases remaining between them. This CDR3 contains 15 residues. The CDR3 DNA is TGTGCCAGCATTCCCCGGGACACTTACTCCTACGAGCAGTACTTC. It yields the protein CASIPRDTYSYEQYF.

V gene TRBV6-1 combines with J gene TRBJ2-5; D ambiguous. Between the trimmed V and J ends, which lost 2 bases and 1 base, there was a span of 11 bases. The germline gives CDR1 MNHNS, CDR2 SASEGT. The CDR3 totals 15 residues. The CDR3 sequence is CASSERVGPQETQYF. CDR3 nucleotide sequence: TGTGCCAGCAGTGAAAGAGTGGGCCCCCAAGAGACCCAGTACTTC.

J is TRBJ1-4 and V is TRBV4-2; D might be TRBD1 (6 bases). CDR3 length: 15 amino acids. Trimming removed 2 bases at V and 11 bases at J, with 18 bases between. Germline V gives CDR1 LGHNA, CDR2 YNFKEQ. This CDR3 reads CASSQPGQKNDKLFF. The CDR3 DNA follows: TGTGCCAGCAGCCAACCGGGACAAAAAAACGATAAACTGTTTTTT.

The chain employs TRBV4-3 and TRBJ1-1, with D possibly TRBD1 on 6 matching bases. V was cut by 5 bases and J by 0 bases, with 10 bases left in between. The CDR3 is 14 residues long. Per germline, CDR1 LGHNA and CDR2 YSLEER. Here the CDR3 DNA reads TGCGCCAGCAGCGCAACAGGGCTGAACACTGAAGCTTTCTTT. Translated, it gives CASSATGLNTEAFF.

J is TRBJ2-7 and V is TRBV28; TRBD2 agrees at 9 bases. This CDR3 spans 15 amino acids. Trimming at V came to 5 bases and at J to 4 bases, leaving 9 bases not matched to a gene. Germline CDR1 and CDR2: MDHEN and SYDVKM. The CDR3 DNA reads TGTGCCAGCAGTGCGTCCGGGACTAGCTCTTACGAGCAGTACTTC. Translating it yields CASSASGTSSYEQYF.

The J gene is TRBJ2-3, the V gene TRBV5-1; maybe TRBD2 (6 bases). The V end was cut by 3 bases, the J end by 1 base, with 15 bases between. Germline assignment: CDR1 SGHRS and CDR2 YFSETQ. There are 16 residues in the CDR3. The DNA for the CDR3 is TGCGCCAGCAGCTCACTTCTATCGGGGGGCACAGATACGCAGTATTTT. Its protein is CASSSLLSGGTDTQYF.

This chain links TRBV30 with TRBJ2-3; D possibly corresponds to TRBD1 (5 bases). Per the germline V gene, CDR1 is GTSNPN and CDR2 is SVGIG (reference sequence). V lost 2 bases to trimming and J lost 2 bases, with 8 bases between them. This CDR3 contains 13 residues. CDR3 in amino acids: CAWSRQYTDTQYF. The CDR3 DNA follows: TGTGCCTGGAGTCGACAGTACACAGATACGCAGTATTTT.

This chain joins TRBV19 and TRBJ2-2, with 9 bases lining up with TRBD1. From germline, CDR1 is LNHDA and CDR2 SQIVND (reference sequence). The CDR3 sequence is 16 residues long. With 3 bases clipped from V and 3 bases from J, the junction kept 5 bases outside the gene matches. The CDR3 loop reads CASSIPRTGDTGELFF. Written as DNA, the CDR3 is TGTGCCAGTAGTATTCCGCGGACAGGGGACACCGGGGAGCTGTTTTTT.

This chain links TRBV6-5 with TRBJ1-1; a weak D match, TRBD1 (5 bases). V was pared by 7 bases and J by 6 bases, with 18 bases between. Germline CDR1 MNHEY, CDR2 SVGAGI. This CDR3 has 14 amino acids. DNA of the CDR3: TGTGCCAGCACCCAGGACATCAAGGGTGCTGAAGCTTTCTTT. This sequence encodes CASTQDIKGAEAFF.